The clone carrying this T cell receptor beta chain has a handful of counts. The antigen remains undetermined. Germline values: CDR1 SGHRS, CDR2 YFSETQ. V lost 0 bases and J 10 bases, leaving 23 bases between the germline ends. This CDR3 contains 18 residues. Constant-segment primers and 5'RACE yielded cDNA libraries for TCR alpha and TCR beta, each carrying sample barcodes and UMIs. TCRdb re-called the 5' RACE reads through MiXCR, storing one row per CDR3 protein. The table has 250,000 to 350,000 distinct CDR3 sequences, around 15% seen once; the top ten hold 20% to 25%. This sample is drawn from a study of T-cell memory formation after mild COVID-19. The overall study: Clusters of TCRs were largely donor specific.

Study results and caveats: Within pre-infection memory, some responding clones were found, suggesting cross-reactive memory joined. CD4+ contracting clones were found mainly in CM and EM, and CD8+ ones in EMRA.

This chain joins TRBV5-1 and TRBJ1-6; D remains ambiguous. Sequences were obtained from PBMCs or a T cell subset sorted from them (not recorded which). This TCR came from a man younger than 30 who had mild COVID-19 (a few samples of this study predate the infection). Cell type and time point are not known. CDR3: CASSLGTMTGLPSSPLHF. Here the CDR3 DNA reads TGCGCCAGCAGCTTGGGAACAATGACGGGTCTCCCCAGCTCACCCCTCCACTTT.